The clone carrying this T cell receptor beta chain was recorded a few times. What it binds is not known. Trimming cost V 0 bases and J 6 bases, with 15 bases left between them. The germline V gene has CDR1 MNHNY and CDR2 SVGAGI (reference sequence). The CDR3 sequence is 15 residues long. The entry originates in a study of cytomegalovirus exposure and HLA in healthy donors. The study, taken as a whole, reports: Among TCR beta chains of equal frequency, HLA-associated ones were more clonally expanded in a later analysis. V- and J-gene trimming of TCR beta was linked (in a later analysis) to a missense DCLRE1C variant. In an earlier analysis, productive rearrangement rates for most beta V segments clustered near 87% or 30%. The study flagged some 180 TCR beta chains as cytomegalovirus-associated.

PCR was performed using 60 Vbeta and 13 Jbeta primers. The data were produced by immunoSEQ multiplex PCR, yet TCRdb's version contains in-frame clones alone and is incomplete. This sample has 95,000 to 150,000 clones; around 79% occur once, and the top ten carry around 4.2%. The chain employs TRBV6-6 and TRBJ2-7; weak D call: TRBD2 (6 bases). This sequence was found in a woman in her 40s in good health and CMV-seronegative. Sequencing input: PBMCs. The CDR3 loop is CASSYSIRWEAEQYF. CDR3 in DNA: TGTGCCAGCAGTTACTCGATCAGGTGGGAGGCCGAGCAGTACTTC.